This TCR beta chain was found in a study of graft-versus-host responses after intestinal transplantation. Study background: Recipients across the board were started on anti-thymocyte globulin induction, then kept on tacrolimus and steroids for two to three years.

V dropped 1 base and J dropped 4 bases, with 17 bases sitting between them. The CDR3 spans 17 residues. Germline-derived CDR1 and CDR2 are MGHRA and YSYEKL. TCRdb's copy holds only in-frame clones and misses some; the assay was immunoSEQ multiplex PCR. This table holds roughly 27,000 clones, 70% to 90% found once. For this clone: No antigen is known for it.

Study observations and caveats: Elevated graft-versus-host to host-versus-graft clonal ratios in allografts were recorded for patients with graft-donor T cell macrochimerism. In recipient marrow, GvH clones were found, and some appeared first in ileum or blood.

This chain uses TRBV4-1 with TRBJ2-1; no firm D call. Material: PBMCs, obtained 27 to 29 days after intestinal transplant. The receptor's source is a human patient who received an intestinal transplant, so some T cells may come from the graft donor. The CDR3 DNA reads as TGCGCCAGCAGCCAAGGCCCCTTTAGGCGCAAATACAATGAGCAGTTCTTC. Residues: CASSQGPFRRKYNEQFF.